This entry lists 15 T cell receptor beta chains sequenced from one sample in a study of T cell responses to AZD1222 COVID-19 vaccine. The data were produced by immunoSEQ multiplex PCR, yet TCRdb's version contains in-frame clones alone and is incomplete. Of approximately 49,000 clones in the sample, 70% to 85% were seen once. The material was peripheral blood, obtained on day 0 of MenACWY control vaccination. The receptor set was obtained from an adult in good health.

The chain recombines TRBV30 with TRBJ2-3; D is possibly TRBD1 or TRBD2 (5 bases each). Trimming shortened V by 8 bases and J by 2 bases, and 20 bases separated the two germline ends. The CDR3 consists of 15 residues. In germline, CDR1 is GTSNPN, CDR2 SVGIG (reference sequence). The CDR3, as DNA: TGTGCCAGCATACCCCTAAAAGGGACCACAGATACGCAGTATTTT. Protein product: CASIPLKGTTDTQYF.

This clone was observed a few times. The chain has TRBV27 and TRBJ2-7, with TRBD1 matching over 7 bases. The CDR3 covers 14 residues. CDR1 and CDR2 (germline): MNHEY, SMNVEV (reference sequence). V lost 3 bases, J lost 6 bases, and 8 bases stayed unmatched. The CDR3 region has the DNA TGTGCCAGCAGTTTGGGTGGATCAGGGGGCGAGCAGTACTTC. Its translation is CASSLGGSGGEQYF.

This rearrangement joins TRBV7-2 to TRBJ1-1, with 7 nucleotides matching TRBD1. Trimming at V came to 1 base and at J to 1 base, leaving 0 bases not matched to a gene. The CDR3 runs to 14 residues. Per germline, CDR1 SGHTA and CDR2 FQGNSA. The CDR3 region has the DNA TGTGCCAGCAGCTTAGACAGGGGGAACACTGAAGCTTTCTTT. Its protein product is CASSLDRGNTEAFF. The variable domain in full, completed from reference TRBV7-2 and TRBJ1-1, reads GAGVSQSPSNKVTEKGKDVELRCDPISGHTALYWYRQSLGQGLEFLIYFQGNSAPDKSGLPSDRFSAERTGGSVSTLTIQRTQQEDSAVYLCASSLDRGNTEAFFGQGTRLTVV.

This chain joins TRBV28 and TRBJ1-1; no clear D gene. Deletions cut 8 bases from V and 0 bases from J, with 7 bases between. The V gene's germline CDR1 is MDHEN and CDR2 SYDVKM. This CDR3 region has 12 residues. The CDR3 DNA follows: TGTGCCAGCCGAATCCTGAACACTGAAGCTTTCTTT. Residues: CASRILNTEAFF.

V and J are TRBV18 and TRBJ1-4; tentatively, D is TRBD1 (6 bases). This CDR3 comprises 17 residues. Trimming shortened V by 2 bases and J by 7 bases, and 20 bases separated the two germline ends. From germline, CDR1 is KGHSH and CDR2 LQKENI. The CDR3 region has the DNA TGTGCCAGCTCACCAGGGGGCAGGGGATTTTCCGGTGAAAAACTGTTTTTT. Translated: CASSPGGRGFSGEKLFF.

The chain joins TRBV12-5 to TRBJ2-1; unclear D gene. Germline values: CDR1 LGHNT, CDR2 FRNRAP. The CDR3 extends over 14 amino acids. The ends were cut back, 2 bases at V and 0 bases at J, with 5 bases in the middle. The CDR3 DNA reads TGTGCTAGTGGTTTGATAGCCTCCTACAATGAGCAGTTCTTC. The encoded protein is CASGLIASYNEQFF.

V usage is TRBV19 and J usage is TRBJ1-1, with 9 bases matching TRBD1. The CDR3 covers 17 residues. CDR1 is LNHDA, CDR2 SQIVND, per germline (reference sequence). V shed 10 bases, J shed 1 base, and the junction held 16 bases outside the gene matches. CDR3 sequence reads: CATKGGQGQNSNTEAFF. The CDR3 DNA sequence: TGTGCCACCAAGGGGGGACAGGGTCAAAATTCGAACACTGAAGCTTTCTTT.

This chain links TRBV14 with TRBJ2-7, with TRBD2 matching 9 bases. With V trimmed by 2 bases and J by 2 bases, 16 bases remained unmatched. Looked up from germline, CDR1 is SGHDN and CDR2 is FVKESK. This CDR3 has 19 amino acids. This chain's CDR3 is CASSQTPSGTIEKTYEQYF. In DNA form, the CDR3 reads TGTGCCAGCAGCCAAACCCCTAGCGGGACAATTGAGAAGACCTACGAGCAGTACTTC.

The chain has TRBV7-9 and TRBJ2-7; a weak D match, TRBD1 (5 bases). The CDR3 is 14 residues long. With 0 bases removed from V and 0 bases from J, the gap between germline ends came to 6 bases. Germline values: CDR1 SEHNR, CDR2 FQNEAQ (reference sequence). CDR3: CASSLAGRSYEQYF. The CDR3 DNA reads as TGTGCCAGCAGCTTAGCGGGGCGCTCCTACGAGCAGTACTTC.

The V and J genes are TRBV5-6 and TRBJ1-1; possibly TRBD1 for D (5 bases). Between the trimmed V and J ends, which lost 2 bases and 5 bases, there was a span of 16 bases. The CDR3 loop spans 15 amino acids. Germline CDR1 SGHDT, CDR2 YYEEEE. CDR3 protein: CASSLGTPVSTEAFF. CDR3 DNA: TGTGCCAGCAGCTTAGGGACCCCGGTTAGTACTGAAGCTTTCTTT.

The chain employs TRBV7-9 and TRBJ2-5, with D maybe TRBD1 (6 bases). This CDR3 contains 14 residues. Germline loops: CDR1 SEHNR, CDR2 FQNEAQ (reference sequence). The V and J ends lost 5 bases and 2 bases respectively, with 12 bases between them. The CDR3 DNA reads TGTGCCAGCAGCGACCCGACAGGACAAGAGACCCAGTACTTC. It is translated as CASSDPTGQETQYF.

The genes are TRBV6-4 and TRBJ2-3; 10 nucleotides match TRBD2. CDR1 MRHNA and CDR2 SNTAGT come from the germline V gene. The V gene end was trimmed by 2 bases and the J gene end by 1 base; junction bases not matched to a gene: 0. The CDR3 is 15 amino acids. The CDR3 DNA sequence: TGTGCCAGCAGTGACGGGACTAGCGGCACAGATACGCAGTATTTT. Translated: CASSDGTSGTDTQYF.

V and J are TRBV2 and TRBJ1-2, with TRBD1 matching 11 bases. With 2 bases clipped from V and 3 bases from J, the junction kept 2 bases outside the gene matches. Germline values: CDR1 SNHLY, CDR2 FYNNEI. The CDR3 length is 15 residues. In DNA, the CDR3 is TGTGCCAGCAGTGAAAGGACAGGGGGCGACTATGGCTACACCTTC. Its protein is CASSERTGGDYGYTF.

J is TRBJ1-2 and V is TRBV27, with a possible D match to TRBD1 (6 bases). From germline, CDR1 is MNHEY and CDR2 SMNVEV (reference sequence). The CDR3 loop spans 16 amino acids. Deletions cut 2 bases from V and 2 bases from J, with 15 bases between. This chain's CDR3 is CASSLGRGRENYGYTF. CDR3 in DNA: TGTGCCAGCAGTTTAGGGCGGGGGCGCGAGAACTATGGCTACACCTTC.

CDR3: CASSLGLAGVGTGELFF. Written as DNA, the CDR3 is TGTGCCAGCAGCTTAGGACTAGCGGGAGTAGGCACCGGGGAGCTGTTTTTT. This rearrangement joins TRBV5-6 to TRBJ2-2; 13 bases fit TRBD2. Germline-derived CDR1 and CDR2 are SGHDT and YYEEEE. Germline trimming cut 2 bases from V and 4 bases from J; bases unmatched to any gene: 5. The CDR3 runs to 17 residues.